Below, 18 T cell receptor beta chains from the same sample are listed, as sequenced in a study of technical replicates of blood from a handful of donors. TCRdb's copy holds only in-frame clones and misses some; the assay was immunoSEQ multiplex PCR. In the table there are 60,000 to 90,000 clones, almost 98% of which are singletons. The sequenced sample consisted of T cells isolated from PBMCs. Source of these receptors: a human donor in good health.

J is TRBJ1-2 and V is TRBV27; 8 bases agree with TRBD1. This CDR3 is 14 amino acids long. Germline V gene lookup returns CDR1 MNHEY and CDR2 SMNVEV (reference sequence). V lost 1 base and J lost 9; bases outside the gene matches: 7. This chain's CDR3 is CASSLYTRQGSYTF. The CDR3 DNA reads TGTGCCAGCAGTTTATATACACGACAGGGGAGCTACACCTTC.

As DNA, the CDR3 is TGTGCCAGTAGTATGGGGCGTGGGTATGAAAAACTGTTTTTT. Protein sequence: CASSMGRGYEKLFF. The V and J genes are TRBV19 and TRBJ1-4, with TRBD1 as a possible D gene (5 bases). Germline V gives CDR1 LNHDA, CDR2 SQIVND (reference sequence). This CDR3 is 14 amino acids long. Trimming removed 3 bases from V and 6 bases from J, with 11 bases in between. Looking up the rest from reference TRBV19 and TRBJ1-4 gives the full variable domain: DGGITQSPKYLFRKEGQNVTLSCEQNLNHDAMYWYRQDPGQGLRLIYYSQIVNDFQKGDIAEGYSVSREKKESFPLTVTSAQKNPTAFYLCASSMGRGYEKLFFGSGTQLSVL.

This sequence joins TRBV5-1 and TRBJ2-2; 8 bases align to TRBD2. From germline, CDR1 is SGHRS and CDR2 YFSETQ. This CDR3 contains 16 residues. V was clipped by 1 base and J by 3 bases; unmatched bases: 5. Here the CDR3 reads CASSLSGRGYTGELFF. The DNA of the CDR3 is TGCGCCAGCAGCTTGAGCGGGAGAGGATACACCGGGGAGCTGTTTTTT. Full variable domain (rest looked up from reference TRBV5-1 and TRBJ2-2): KAGVTQTPRYLIKTRGQQVTLSCSPISGHRSVSWYQQTPGQGLQFLFEYFSETQRNKGNFPGRFSGRQFSNSRSEMNVSTLELGDSALYLCASSLSGRGYTGELFFGEGSRLTVL.

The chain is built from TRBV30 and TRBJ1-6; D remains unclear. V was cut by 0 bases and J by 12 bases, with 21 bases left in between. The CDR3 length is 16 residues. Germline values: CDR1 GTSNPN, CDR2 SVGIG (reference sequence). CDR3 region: CAWSVRKVTQRKPLHF. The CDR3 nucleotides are TGTGCCTGGAGTGTACGTAAAGTAACTCAGCGAAAACCCCTCCACTTT. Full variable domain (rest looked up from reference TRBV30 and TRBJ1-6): SQTIHQWPATLVQPVGSPLSLECTVEGTSNPNLYWYRQAAGRGLQLLFYSVGIGQISSEVPQNLSASRPQDRQFILSSKKLLLSDSGFYLCAWSVRKVTQRKPLHFGNGTRLTVT.

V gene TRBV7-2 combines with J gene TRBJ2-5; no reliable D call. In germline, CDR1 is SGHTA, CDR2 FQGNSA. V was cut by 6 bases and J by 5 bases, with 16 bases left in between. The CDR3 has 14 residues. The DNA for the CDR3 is TGTGCCAGCAGACAAAGTACTATTTATGAGACCCAGTACTTC. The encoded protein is CASRQSTIYETQYF.

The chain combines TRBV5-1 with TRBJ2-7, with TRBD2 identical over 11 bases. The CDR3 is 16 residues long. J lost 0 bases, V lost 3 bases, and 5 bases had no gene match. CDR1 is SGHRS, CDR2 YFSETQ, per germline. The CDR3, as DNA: TGCGCCAGCAGCTGGGGACTAGCGGACCACTCCTACGAGCAGTACTTC. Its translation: CASSWGLADHSYEQYF.

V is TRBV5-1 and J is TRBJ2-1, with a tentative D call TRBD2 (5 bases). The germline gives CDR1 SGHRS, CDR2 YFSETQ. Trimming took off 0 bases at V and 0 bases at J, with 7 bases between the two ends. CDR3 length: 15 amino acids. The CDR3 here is CASSLVGSSYNEQFF. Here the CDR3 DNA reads TGCGCCAGCAGCTTGGTAGGGAGCTCCTACAATGAGCAGTTCTTC.

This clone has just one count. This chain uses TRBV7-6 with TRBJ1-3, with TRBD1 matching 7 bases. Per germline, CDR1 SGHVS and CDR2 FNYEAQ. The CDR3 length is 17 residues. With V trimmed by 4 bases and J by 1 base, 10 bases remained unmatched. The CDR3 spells CASSSGTELSSGNTIYF. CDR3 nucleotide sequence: TGTGCCAGCAGCTCAGGGACAGAGCTAAGTTCTGGAAACACCATATATTTT.

CDR3 DNA sequence: TGCGCCAGCAGCCAAGGCATATCTCCCGAGGTGTTTTTT. Protein sequence: CASSQGISPEVFF. The chain is built from TRBV4-1 and TRBJ1-4, with D hard to call. V gave up 1 base and J gave up 15 bases, with 15 bases separating them. CDR1 is MGHRA, CDR2 YSYEKL, per germline. The CDR3 length is 13 residues.

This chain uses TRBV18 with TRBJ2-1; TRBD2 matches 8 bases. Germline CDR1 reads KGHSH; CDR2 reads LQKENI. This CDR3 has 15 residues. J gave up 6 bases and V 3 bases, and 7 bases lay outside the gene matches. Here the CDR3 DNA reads TGTGCCAGCTCACCCGCCGGGACTAGGTCCAATGAGCAGTTCTTC. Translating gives CASSPAGTRSNEQFF.

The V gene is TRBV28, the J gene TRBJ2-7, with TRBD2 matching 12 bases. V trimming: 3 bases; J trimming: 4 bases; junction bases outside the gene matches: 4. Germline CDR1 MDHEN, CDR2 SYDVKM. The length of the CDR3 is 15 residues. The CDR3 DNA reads TGTGCCAGCAGTTTGAGGCTAGCGGGGGGGTACGAGCAGTACTTC. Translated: CASSLRLAGGYEQYF. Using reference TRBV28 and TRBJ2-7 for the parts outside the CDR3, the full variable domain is DVKVTQSSRYLVKRTGEKVFLECVQDMDHENMFWYRQDPGLGLRLIYFSYDVKMKEKGDIPEGYSVSREKKERFSLILESASTNQTSMYLCASSLRLAGGYEQYFGPGTRLTVT.

CDR3: CAISQTSGGTDTQYF. The CDR3 DNA reads as TGTGCCATCAGTCAGACTAGCGGGGGCACAGATACGCAGTATTTT. This chain uses TRBV10-3 with TRBJ2-3, with 11 bases fitting TRBD2. Trimming removed 5 bases from V and 1 base from J; junction bases left unmatched: 2. Germline loops: CDR1 ENHRY, CDR2 SYGVKD. The CDR3 sequence is 15 residues long.

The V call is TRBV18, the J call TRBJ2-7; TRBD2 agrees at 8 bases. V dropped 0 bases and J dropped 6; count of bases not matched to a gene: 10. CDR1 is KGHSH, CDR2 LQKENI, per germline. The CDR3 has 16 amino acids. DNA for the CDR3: TGTGCCAGCTCACCACCAGGGTTAGCGGGGCCGAGCGAGCAGTACTTC. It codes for CASSPPGLAGPSEQYF.

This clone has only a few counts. CDR3 protein: CASSPSASTYEQYF. The CDR3 DNA follows: TGTGCCAGCAGCCCTAGCGCGTCTACCTACGAGCAGTACTTC. This chain uses TRBV5-4 with TRBJ2-7; tentative D call: TRBD2 (6 bases). The CDR3 runs to 14 residues. With 4 bases removed from V and 2 bases from J, the gap between germline ends came to 13 bases. In germline, CDR1 is SGHNT, CDR2 YYREEE (reference sequence).

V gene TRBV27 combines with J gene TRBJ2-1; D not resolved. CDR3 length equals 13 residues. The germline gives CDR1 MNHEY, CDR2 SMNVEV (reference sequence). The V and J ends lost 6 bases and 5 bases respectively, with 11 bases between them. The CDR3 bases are TGTGCCAGCAGCTACGTTGCCCACAATGAGCAGTTCTTC. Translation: CASSYVAHNEQFF.

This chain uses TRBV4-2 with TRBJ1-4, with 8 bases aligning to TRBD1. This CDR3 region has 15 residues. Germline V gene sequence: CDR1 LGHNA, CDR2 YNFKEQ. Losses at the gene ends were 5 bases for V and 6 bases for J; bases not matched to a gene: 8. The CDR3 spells CASSASQGAYEKLFF. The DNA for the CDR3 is TGTGCCAGCAGCGCGTCGCAGGGGGCCTATGAAAAACTGTTTTTT.

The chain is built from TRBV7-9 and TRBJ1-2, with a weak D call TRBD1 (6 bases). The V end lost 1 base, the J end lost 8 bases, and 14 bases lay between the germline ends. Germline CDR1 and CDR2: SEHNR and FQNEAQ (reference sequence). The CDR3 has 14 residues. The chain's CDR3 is CASSLVGQTKGYTF. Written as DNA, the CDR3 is TGTGCCAGCAGCTTAGTTGGACAGACAAAAGGCTACACCTTC.

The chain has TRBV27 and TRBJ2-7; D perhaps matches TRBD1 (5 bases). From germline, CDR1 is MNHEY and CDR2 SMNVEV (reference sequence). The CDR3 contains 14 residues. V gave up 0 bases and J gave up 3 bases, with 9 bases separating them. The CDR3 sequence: CASSLSGQDYEQYF. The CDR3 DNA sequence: TGTGCCAGCAGTTTATCGGGGCAAGACTACGAGCAGTACTTC.